This passage covers 10 T cell receptor beta chains from one sample sequenced in a study of memory CD4+ T cells and cytomegalovirus serostatus (dated by TCRdb to about 2019). The library was prepared using the immunoSEQ multiplex PCR assay. The source is immuneACCESS, and TCRdb retained only in-frame sequences with V and J called. Part of the clones is not carried over; for the studies checked, unresolved V genes explain less than half of this, and the remainder is unexplained. The sample includes over 65,000 clones, with over 80% observed a single time. The ten largest clones add up to less than 0.85% of the sample. Single viable CD3+CD4+CD8-CD45RO+ cells were sorted as memory CD4+ T cells on a FACSAria II. Input material: memory CD4+ T cells from blood. The receptors were gathered from an adult in good health and CMV-seronegative.

The chain uses TRBV6-5 and TRBJ1-1, with D possibly TRBD1 on 5 matching bases. This CDR3 has 16 residues. Germline CDR1 is MNHEY and CDR2 is SVGAGI. V lost 4 bases and J 0 bases, leaving 15 bases between the germline ends. The CDR3 coding sequence is TGTGCCAGCAGTTCCCTCCCGGGACGGCTGAACACTGAAGCTTTCTTT. It specifies CASSSLPGRLNTEAFF.

The chain employs TRBV7-9 and TRBJ2-7, with a possible D match to TRBD1 (6 bases). CDR1 is SEHNR, CDR2 FQNEAQ, per germline (reference sequence). The CDR3 sequence is 14 residues long. The V and J ends lost 5 bases and 3 bases respectively, with 14 bases between them. The CDR3 spells CASSPDSLVYEQYF. The CDR3 region has the DNA TGTGCCAGCAGCCCGGACAGTCTCGTCTACGAGCAGTACTTC.

The chain carries TRBV9 and TRBJ2-7; 7 bases line up with TRBD1. This CDR3 is built from 16 residues. The junction had 17 bases not matched to a gene; V was cut back by 4 bases and J by 7 bases. CDR1 and CDR2 (germline): SGDLS, YYNGEE. The CDR3 DNA follows: TGTGCCAGCAGCCCACACCCTACAGGGGCCTTGGGAGAGCAGTACTTC. This codes for CASSPHPTGALGEQYF.

This clone was found once. The chain combines TRBV5-1 with TRBJ1-6; a weak D match, TRBD1 (6 bases). Germline V lookup: CDR1 SGHRS, CDR2 YFSETQ. V lost 2 bases to trimming and J lost 5 bases, with 17 bases between them. This CDR3 contains 17 residues. The DNA of the CDR3 is TGCGCCAGCAGCTTCAAGGTCGCGTCAGGGGATAATTCACCCCTCCACTTT. Translation gives CASSFKVASGDNSPLHF.

This sequence joins TRBV5-1 and TRBJ2-7; the D is unclear. The V end lost 4 bases, the J end lost 3 bases, and 5 bases lay between the germline ends. CDR3 length: 11 amino acids. Germline-derived CDR1 and CDR2 are SGHRS and YFSETQ. CDR3 coding DNA: TGCGCCAGCAGCACGGGCTACGAGCAGTACTTC. Its protein product is CASSTGYEQYF.

V gene TRBV30 combines with J gene TRBJ2-2, with TRBD1 matching 11 bases. CDR1 GTSNPN and CDR2 SVGIG come from the germline V gene (reference sequence). The CDR3 sequence is 15 residues long. V lost 0 bases and J lost 7; bases outside the gene matches: 4. CDR3 sequence: CAWSVGQGAVGELFF. The CDR3 bases are TGTGCCTGGAGTGTCGGACAGGGGGCCGTCGGGGAGCTGTTTTTT.

The table lists this clone with a few counts. The genes are TRBV5-1 and TRBJ1-1; the match to TRBD1 covers 7 bases. Looked up from germline, CDR1 is SGHRS and CDR2 is YFSETQ. The junction had 10 bases not matched to a gene; V was cut back by 4 bases and J by 4 bases. The CDR3 extends over 15 amino acids. The CDR3 DNA reads TGCGCCAGCAGCCCGATCACCCAGGGGGGCACTGAAGCTTTCTTT. This sequence encodes CASSPITQGGTEAFF.

This clone was found a few times. At the DNA level, this CDR3 is encoded by other sequences in the same sample as well. This sequence joins TRBV30 and TRBJ1-6; D ambiguous. Germline-derived CDR1 and CDR2 are GTSNPN and SVGIG (reference sequence). The CDR3 has 12 amino acids. Trimming removed 1 base from V and 11 bases from J, with 9 bases in between. CDR3 sequence: CAWSALRTPLHF. CDR3 in DNA: TGTGCCTGGAGTGCCCTAAGGACACCCCTCCACTTT.

The J gene is TRBJ2-1, the V gene TRBV9, with D perhaps matching TRBD1 (6 bases). Germline CDR1 SGDLS, CDR2 YYNGEE. There are 13 residues in the CDR3. Trimming shortened V by 3 bases and J by 4 bases, and 8 bases separated the two germline ends. DNA of the CDR3: TGTGCCAGCAGCGGGGGACAATACAATGAGCAGTTCTTC. Translating it yields CASSGGQYNEQFF.

The rearrangement links TRBV7-2 to TRBJ2-2; possible D gene TRBD2, 5 bases. Germline V gene data show CDR1 as SGHTA and CDR2 as FQGNSA. V lost 5 bases and J lost 1, with 11 bases in between. This CDR3 contains 15 residues. The CDR3 DNA reads as TGTGCCAGCAGCGTGAGGCGGGTGAACACCGGGGAGCTGTTTTTT. It codes for CASSVRRVNTGELFF.